The rows below give T cell receptor beta chains drawn from one sample of a study of T cells after yellow fever vaccination. In TCRdb, the 5' RACE reads were re-called with MiXCR into one record per CDR3 protein. The sample records 250,000 to 350,000 distinct CDR3 sequences, around 7.3% being singletons. The sample was PBMCs, taken more than 40 days after the first yellow fever vaccination. The receptors originated from a man aged 18 to 30 who received the YFV17D yellow fever vaccine. Both conserved end residues are part of each CDR3. Fields, in order: D gene, V gene, clone size, J gene, CDR3 DNA, CDR3 protein. The D gene is left open where the match is weak. Only some rows state a clone size, as once, few, many or a class for expanded clones.

D gene: -; V gene: TRBV5-5; clone size: few; J gene: TRBJ1-1; CDR3 DNA: TGTGCCAGCAGCTTATTTGGAAAGAACACTGAAGCTTTCTTT; CDR3 protein: CASSLFGKNTEAFF
D gene: -; V gene: TRBV14; clone size: -; J gene: TRBJ2-1; CDR3 DNA: TGTGCCAGCAGCCAAGGTGAAAGTAAGCAGTTCTTC; CDR3 protein: CASSQGESKQFF
D gene: -; V gene: TRBV29-1; clone size: -; J gene: TRBJ2-1; CDR3 DNA: TGCAGCGTTGGCGATGGGAATGAGCAGTTCTTC; CDR3 protein: CSVGDGNEQFF
D gene: TRBD1; V gene: TRBV13; clone size: -; J gene: TRBJ1-1; CDR3 DNA: TGTGCCATCTGTTTAGCAGGGGGCCGAGCTATGAACACTGAAGCTTTCTTT; CDR3 protein: CAICLAGGRAMNTEAFF
D gene: -; V gene: TRBV15; clone size: few; J gene: TRBJ1-2; CDR3 DNA: TGTGCCACCAGCAGAGAGTGGGGACCTCGTAGTGGCTACACCTTC; CDR3 protein: CATSREWGPRSGYTF
D gene: -; V gene: TRBV30; clone size: few; J gene: TRBJ1-5; CDR3 DNA: TGTGCCTGGAGTGTAGGTCGGGGCACTCAGCCCCAGCATTTT; CDR3 protein: CAWSVGRGTQPQHF
D gene: -; V gene: TRBV5-8; clone size: few; J gene: TRBJ2-5; CDR3 DNA: TGTGCCATGGGCCAGGGCTTAACCGAGACCCAGTACTTC; CDR3 protein: CAMGQGLTETQYF
D gene: TRBD2; V gene: TRBV14; clone size: -; J gene: TRBJ2-3; CDR3 DNA: TGTGCCAGCAGCCAGGGGACCCCGAGCGGGGGTACGCAGTATTTT; CDR3 protein: CASSQGTPSGGTQYF
D gene: -; V gene: TRBV4-1; clone size: few; J gene: TRBJ2-2; CDR3 DNA: TGCGCCAGCAGCCAAGTTCCGGGATTAAACACCGGGGAGCTGTTTTTT; CDR3 protein: CASSQVPGLNTGELFF
D gene: -; V gene: TRBV4-1; clone size: few; J gene: TRBJ1-2; CDR3 DNA: TGCGCCAGCAGCCAAGGGGGAGGAGGAGCACCGAACTATGGCTACACCTTC; CDR3 protein: CASSQGGGGAPNYGYTF
D gene: -; V gene: TRBV3-1; clone size: few; J gene: TRBJ2-4; CDR3 DNA: TGTGCCAGCAGCCAAGATTCCTCCCCCCGCGGCAAAAACATTCAGTACTTC; CDR3 protein: CASSQDSSPRGKNIQYF
D gene: TRBD2; V gene: TRBV28; clone size: -; J gene: TRBJ2-3; CDR3 DNA: TGTGCCAGCAGGGATAGCGGGGAGTTCACAGATACGCAGTATTTT; CDR3 protein: CASRDSGEFTDTQYF
D gene: -; V gene: TRBV6-1; clone size: -; J gene: TRBJ1-1; CDR3 DNA: TGTGCCAGCACGACTTCAGGGTTGACTGAAGCTTTCTTT; CDR3 protein: CASTTSGLTEAFF
D gene: -; V gene: TRBV6-1; clone size: few; J gene: TRBJ2-1; CDR3 DNA: TGTGCCAGCGCGATCTTTGGAGGGGGCGGAGAGCAGTTCTTC; CDR3 protein: CASAIFGGGGEQFF
D gene: -; V gene: TRBV7-2; clone size: many; J gene: TRBJ2-7; CDR3 DNA: TGTGCCAGCAGCCTAAAATGGGGCACAACCTACGAGCAGTACTTC; CDR3 protein: CASSLKWGTTYEQYF
D gene: TRBD1; V gene: TRBV7-6; clone size: -; J gene: TRBJ1-5; CDR3 DNA: TGTGCCAGCAGCTTAGGGACAGGGGCCAATCAGCCCCAGCATTTT; CDR3 protein: CASSLGTGANQPQHF
D gene: -; V gene: TRBV7-9; clone size: few; J gene: TRBJ2-7; CDR3 DNA: TGTGCCAGCAGCTTAGTTGCCTACGAGCAGTACTTC; CDR3 protein: CASSLVAYEQYF
D gene: -; V gene: TRBV4-1; clone size: -; J gene: TRBJ2-2; CDR3 DNA: TGCGCCAGCAGCCAAGAGCGTCGAACCGGGGAGCTGTTTTTT; CDR3 protein: CASSQERRTGELFF
D gene: -; V gene: TRBV4-2; clone size: many; J gene: TRBJ2-3; CDR3 DNA: TGTGCCAGCAGCCAAGACAGGGTGGTAGGCTCGGCGCAGTATTTT; CDR3 protein: CASSQDRVVGSAQYF
D gene: TRBD2; V gene: TRBV5-1; clone size: -; J gene: TRBJ2-5; CDR3 DNA: TGCGCCAGCAGCGTGGGACCCATGGCGGGACTAGCGGGCCAAGAGACCCAGTACTTC; CDR3 protein: CASSVGPMAGLAGQETQYF
D gene: -; V gene: TRBV5-5; clone size: -; J gene: TRBJ2-3; CDR3 DNA: TGTGCCAGCAGCCAGACTAGCACAGATACGCAGTATTTT; CDR3 protein: CASSQTSTDTQYF
D gene: -; V gene: TRBV4-3; clone size: -; J gene: TRBJ1-1; CDR3 DNA: TGCGCCAGCAGCCAGGAAAGAGGGCCAGGCGAAGCTTTCTTT; CDR3 protein: CASSQERGPGEAFF
D gene: -; V gene: TRBV28; clone size: few; J gene: TRBJ2-3; CDR3 DNA: TGTGCCAGCAGTTTTGGTAGGGGCCACAGCACAGATACGCAGTATTTT; CDR3 protein: CASSFGRGHSTDTQYF
D gene: -; V gene: TRBV7-2; clone size: -; J gene: TRBJ2-3; CDR3 DNA: TGTGCCAGCAGCTTACCTATTGCAGATACGCAGTATTTT; CDR3 protein: CASSLPIADTQYF
D gene: -; V gene: TRBV27; clone size: few; J gene: TRBJ2-1; CDR3 DNA: TGTGCCAGCACCACGGGACTTGCCTACAATGAGCAGTTCTTC; CDR3 protein: CASTTGLAYNEQFF
D gene: -; V gene: TRBV25-1; clone size: few; J gene: TRBJ2-5; CDR3 DNA: TGTGCCACCCTCCAAGAGACCCAGTACTTC; CDR3 protein: CATLQETQYF
D gene: -; V gene: TRBV7-2; clone size: few; J gene: TRBJ1-1; CDR3 DNA: TGTGCCAGCAGCTTAGGTAGGGGGAGTAGTACTGAAGCTTTCTTT; CDR3 protein: CASSLGRGSSTEAFF
D gene: -; V gene: TRBV10-1; clone size: -; J gene: TRBJ1-6; CDR3 DNA: TGCGCCAGCACCGGACAGTTGAATTCACCCCTCCACTTT; CDR3 protein: CASTGQLNSPLHF
D gene: -; V gene: TRBV7-6; clone size: -; J gene: TRBJ2-2; CDR3 DNA: TGTGCCAGCAGCTTAGGTCGTGGGAACACCGGGGAGCTGTTTTTT; CDR3 protein: CASSLGRGNTGELFF
D gene: -; V gene: TRBV10-3; clone size: few; J gene: TRBJ2-5; CDR3 DNA: TGTGCCATCAGTGCTGGGACGTTTGGTGAGACCCAGTACTTC; CDR3 protein: CAISAGTFGETQYF
D gene: TRBD1; V gene: TRBV6-1; clone size: few; J gene: TRBJ2-1; CDR3 DNA: TGTGCCAGCAGCGACAGGGTTTTCCTCAATGAGCAGTTCTTC; CDR3 protein: CASSDRVFLNEQFF
D gene: -; V gene: TRBV28; clone size: -; J gene: TRBJ2-3; CDR3 DNA: TGTGCCAGCAGTTTATTCGGACAGAGCACAGATACGCAGTATTTT; CDR3 protein: CASSLFGQSTDTQYF
D gene: -; V gene: TRBV6-5; clone size: -; J gene: TRBJ2-7; CDR3 DNA: TGTGCCAGCAGTTACTCGAAAGGGCCCTACGAGCAGTACTTC; CDR3 protein: CASSYSKGPYEQYF
D gene: -; V gene: TRBV7-8; clone size: few; J gene: TRBJ2-2; CDR3 DNA: TGTGCCAGCATAAGGGCCTATCCCACCGGGGAGCTGTTTTTT; CDR3 protein: CASIRAYPTGELFF
D gene: TRBD2; V gene: TRBV5-1; clone size: -; J gene: TRBJ2-2; CDR3 DNA: TGCGCCAGCAGCTTGCTAGCGGTGAACACCGGGGAGCTGTTTTTT; CDR3 protein: CASSLLAVNTGELFF
D gene: -; V gene: TRBV29-1; clone size: many; J gene: TRBJ2-3; CDR3 DNA: TGCAGCGGGGTCCCCGGCCTCCACACAGATACGCAGTATTTT; CDR3 protein: CSGVPGLHTDTQYF
D gene: TRBD1; V gene: TRBV7-9; clone size: -; J gene: TRBJ2-2; CDR3 DNA: TGTGCCAGCGTCGGACAGGGGGAGAACACCGGGGAGCTGTTTTTT; CDR3 protein: CASVGQGENTGELFF
D gene: -; V gene: TRBV7-2; clone size: many; J gene: TRBJ1-2; CDR3 DNA: TGTGCCAGCACCCAAGGATTCGCTAACTATGGCTACACCTTC; CDR3 protein: CASTQGFANYGYTF
D gene: -; V gene: TRBV20-1; clone size: -; J gene: TRBJ2-7; CDR3 DNA: TGCAGTGCTAGTTCCCACGAGCAGTACTTC; CDR3 protein: CSASSHEQYF
D gene: -; V gene: TRBV4-3; clone size: few; J gene: TRBJ2-1; CDR3 DNA: TGCGCCAGCAGCCAAAAAGGGGGTCGGGACAATGAGCAGTTCTTC; CDR3 protein: CASSQKGGRDNEQFF
D gene: -; V gene: TRBV15; clone size: -; J gene: TRBJ2-6; CDR3 DNA: TGTGCCACCAGCAGAGATCTCGCCGGCGCGGGACACTCTGGGGCCAACGTCCTGACTTTC; CDR3 protein: CATSRDLAGAGHSGANVLTF
D gene: TRBD1; V gene: TRBV12-3/TRBV12-4; clone size: few; J gene: TRBJ1-2; CDR3 DNA: TGTGCCAGCAGTTCCCCTGGACAGGCGCGTGAGGGCTACACCTTC; CDR3 protein: CASSSPGQAREGYTF
D gene: -; V gene: TRBV20-1; clone size: -; J gene: TRBJ1-2; CDR3 DNA: TGCAGTGCTAGAGGTCCGAACAGGGCGAACTATGGCTACACCTTC; CDR3 protein: CSARGPNRANYGYTF
D gene: TRBD1; V gene: TRBV5-6; clone size: many; J gene: TRBJ2-7; CDR3 DNA: TGTGCCAGCAGCCGCCGGGACAGGGGGACCGAGCAGTACTTC; CDR3 protein: CASSRRDRGTEQYF
D gene: -; V gene: TRBV5-6; clone size: few; J gene: TRBJ2-3; CDR3 DNA: TGTGCCAGCAGCCCGGGTTTCAGGGACGCAGATACGCAGTATTTT; CDR3 protein: CASSPGFRDADTQYF
D gene: -; V gene: TRBV15; clone size: -; J gene: TRBJ2-7; CDR3 DNA: TGTGCCACCAGCCGGGGCCGGGACGGACTAAACTACGAGCAGTACTTC; CDR3 protein: CATSRGRDGLNYEQYF
D gene: TRBD2; V gene: TRBV3-1; clone size: few; J gene: TRBJ2-1; CDR3 DNA: TGTGCCAGCAGCCAAGTGGGAACTAGCGGGAACAATGAGCAGTTCTTC; CDR3 protein: CASSQVGTSGNNEQFF
D gene: TRBD2; V gene: TRBV9; clone size: few; J gene: TRBJ2-7; CDR3 DNA: TGTGCCAGCAGCGTAGCTCCGGGGGGAGGCTACGAGCAGTACTTC; CDR3 protein: CASSVAPGGGYEQYF
D gene: -; V gene: TRBV10-2; clone size: few; J gene: TRBJ1-5; CDR3 DNA: TGCGCCAGCAGTGAAAGCAGGGTCCAGCCCCAGCATTTT; CDR3 protein: CASSESRVQPQHF
D gene: -; V gene: TRBV7-3; clone size: many; J gene: TRBJ2-1; CDR3 DNA: TGTGCCAGCAGCTTATACGGCTACAATGAGCAGTTCTTC; CDR3 protein: CASSLYGYNEQFF